This T cell receptor beta chain was sequenced during a study of OX40 agonist ivuxolimab in advanced cancers. Study in general: Ivuxolimab, an antibody that agonizes OX40 (CD134), was administered to the patients. Partial responses were achieved by three patients: one hepatocellular carcinoma, two cutaneous melanoma.

Assay used: immunoSEQ multiplex PCR; TCRdb lists only in-frame clones, some missing. The sample gives about 91,000 clones, about nine tenths of which show up once; approximately 1.9% is in the top ten. Germline V CDR1 and CDR2: MNHNY, SVGAGI (reference sequence). The length of the CDR3 is 15 residues. V lost 4 bases to trimming and J lost 8 bases, with 20 bases between them. This receptor was obtained from an adult with an advanced solid tumor such as melanoma, head and neck, liver or kidney cancer. The rearrangement uses TRBV6-6 and TRBJ1-2, with D possibly matching TRBD1 (6 bases). The specimen comprised CD4+ or CD8+ T cells sorted from blood, sampled in a trial of the OX40 agonist ivuxolimab. CDR3: CASSSGQIVAVGYTF. CDR3 in DNA: TGTGCCAGCAGTTCTGGACAGATCGTTGCTGTCGGCTACACCTTC.